These 6 T cell receptor beta chains share one sample of origin, sequenced in a study of blood T cells in healthy people across ages. Primed by a sample-barcoded 5' primer and a J-beta primer mix, a second PCR proceeded for roughly 6 to 12 cycles. In TCRdb, the 5' RACE reads were re-called with MiXCR into one record per CDR3 protein. The sample contains about 970,000 distinct CDR3 sequences, roughly 51% of which appear only once. The sequenced sample was blood. The receptor source for this set is a woman aged 55-70 years in good health.

CDR3 nucleotide sequence: TGTGCCAGCAGCATCCGGGACCACCCTGCGGAGACCCAGTACTTC. This gives the protein CASSIRDHPAETQYF. The chain is built from TRBV7-9 and TRBJ2-5; D tentatively reads TRBD1 or TRBD2 (5 bases each). Germline V CDR1 and CDR2: SEHNR, FQNEAQ (reference sequence). V lost 5 bases to trimming and J lost 5 bases, with 18 bases between them. The CDR3 runs to 15 residues.

The sample holds a few counts of this clonotype. This chain uses TRBV4-2 with TRBJ2-3; 8 positions match TRBD2. The CDR3 consists of 15 residues. V was pared by 4 bases and J by 3 bases, with 6 bases of the junction left unmatched. Germline CDR1 and CDR2: LGHNA and YNFKEQ. The CDR3 DNA reads as TGTGCCAGCAGCCCGTCCGGGGGGGGGACAGATACGCAGTATTTT. It codes for CASSPSGGGTDTQYF.

This clonotype was seen a handful of times. This chain joins TRBV5-5 and TRBJ2-3; D not resolved. The CDR3 contains 11 residues. Germline loops: CDR1 SGHKS, CDR2 YYEKEE (reference sequence). With 5 bases removed from V and 7 bases from J, the gap between germline ends came to 8 bases. The CDR3 region is CASSKGYTQYF. CDR3 nucleotides: TGTGCCAGCAGTAAAGGTTATACGCAGTATTTT.

The V call is TRBV14, the J call TRBJ1-6; possibly TRBD1 for D (5 bases). CDR1 SGHDN and CDR2 FVKESK come from the germline V gene. The CDR3 has 13 amino acids. Trimming removed 6 bases at V and 7 bases at J, with 10 bases between. CDR3 in DNA: TGTGCCAGCAGTACAGGATTCAATTCACCCCTCCACTTT. Its protein product is CASSTGFNSPLHF.

The CDR3 sequence is CASSLPGLGTDTQYF. CDR3 nucleotides: TGTGCCAGCAGCTTACCGGGACTAGGCACAGATACGCAGTATTTT. The gene calls are TRBV11-2 and TRBJ2-3; TRBD2 matches 8 bases. Germline V gene data show CDR1 as SGHAT and CDR2 as FQNNGV. V trimming: 2 bases; J trimming: 1 base; junction bases outside the gene matches: 2. CDR3 length: 15 amino acids.

The CDR3 reads CASSPIQGAEQYF. CDR3 in DNA: TGTGCCAGCAGTCCTATACAGGGCGCCGAGCAGTACTTC. The V call is TRBV7-6, the J call TRBJ2-7, with a weak D call TRBD1 (6 bases). The germline V and J ends were trimmed by 6 bases and 6 bases, with 15 bases remaining between them. The germline gives CDR1 SGHVS, CDR2 FNYEAQ. This CDR3 has 13 amino acids. Supplemented by reference TRBV7-6 and TRBJ2-7, the full variable domain reads GAGVSQSPRYKVTKRGQDVALRCDPISGHVSLYWYRQALGQGPEFLTYFNYEAQQDKSGLPNDRFSAERPEGSISTLTIQRTEQRDSAMYRCASSPIQGAEQYFGPGTRLTVT.